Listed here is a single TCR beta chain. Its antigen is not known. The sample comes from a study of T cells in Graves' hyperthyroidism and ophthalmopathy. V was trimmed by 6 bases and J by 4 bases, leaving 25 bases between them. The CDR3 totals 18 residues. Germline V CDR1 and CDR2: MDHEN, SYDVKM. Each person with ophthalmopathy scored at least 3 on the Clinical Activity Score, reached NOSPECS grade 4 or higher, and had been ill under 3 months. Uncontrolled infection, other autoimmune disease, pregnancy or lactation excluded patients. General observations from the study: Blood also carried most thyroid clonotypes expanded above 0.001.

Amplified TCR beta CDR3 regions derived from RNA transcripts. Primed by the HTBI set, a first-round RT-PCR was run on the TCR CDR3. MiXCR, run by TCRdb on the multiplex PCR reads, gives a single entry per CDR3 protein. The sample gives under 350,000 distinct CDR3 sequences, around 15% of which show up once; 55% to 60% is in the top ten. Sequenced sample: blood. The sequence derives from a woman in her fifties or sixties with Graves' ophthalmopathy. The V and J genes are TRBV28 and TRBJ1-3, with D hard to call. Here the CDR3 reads CASRTYFGSHLGGNTIYF. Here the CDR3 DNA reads TGTGCCAGCAGGACGTACTTTGGGTCCCACCTGGGGGGAAACACCATATATTTT.